A selection of T cell receptor beta chains follows, all from one sample in a study of CD8 T cells in ankylosing spondylitis. TCRdb re-analysed the 5' RACE reads in MiXCR, keeping a single row per CDR3 protein. The table lists about 69,000 distinct CDR3 sequences, roughly 5% of them singletons. Sequenced sample: blood, either unsorted or a sorted T cell fraction (not recorded which). Receptors were obtained from a male donor with ankylosing spondylitis or in good health (not recorded which). The CDR3 runs from the conserved cysteine through the conserved F or W. The D gene is left open where the match is weak. Expanded clones are given a class, and other clones once, few, many or no size at all.

TRBJ1-2 | TRBV28 | many | - | TGTGCCAGCACGGTTGGGGGAGTGGGCTATGGCTACACCTTC | CASTVGGVGYGYTF
TRBJ2-7 | TRBV7-6 | many | - | TGTGCCAGCAGCTTAGCGGGGGTGGGGACCTACGAGCAGTACTTC | CASSLAGVGTYEQYF
TRBJ2-7 | TRBV18 | many | - | TGTGCCAGCTCACCAGACCAAACCGGGCAGTACTTC | CASSPDQTGQYF
TRBJ1-1 | TRBV10-3 | many | - | TGTGCCACGCTACTCCACCCTGACGGTGAAGCTTTCTTT | CATLLHPDGEAFF
TRBJ2-1 | TRBV5-1 | many | TRBD2 | TGCGCCAGCAGCCCCTTTTTGCTGGCGGGGGGTTACAATGAGCAGTTCTTC | CASSPFLLAGGYNEQFF
TRBJ1-2 | TRBV29-1 | many | - | TGCAGCGGACACGGAGCGAACTATGGCTACACCTTC | CSGHGANYGYTF
TRBJ1-2 | TRBV5-4 | many | - | TGTGCCAGCAGCTTGGCCGGTCAGCCGACGGGCTACACCTTC | CASSLAGQPTGYTF
TRBJ2-5 | TRBV29-1 | many | - | TGCAGCGTTGAAGAAGGGGGTCGGGAGACCCAGTACTTC | CSVEEGGRETQYF
TRBJ2-7 | TRBV20-1 | - | TRBD2 | TGCAGCACACGCCTAGCGGGGGGACCCGACTCCTACGAGCAGTACTTC | CSTRLAGGPDSYEQYF
TRBJ1-2 | TRBV7-2 | - | - | TGTGCCAGCAGCTTAGAGCGGGGCTATGGCTACACCTTC | CASSLERGYGYTF
TRBJ2-1 | TRBV9 | many | - | TGTGCCAGCAGCGCCCCCCTCGAAGGGGTTAGCAATGAGCAGTTCTTC | CASSAPLEGVSNEQFF
TRBJ1-1 | TRBV4-1 | many | - | TGCGCCAGCAGCCAAGAGGGCAGGTGGGGATCACAAGACACTGAAGCTTTCTTT | CASSQEGRWGSQDTEAFF
TRBJ2-7 | TRBV13 | many | TRBD2 | TGTGCCAGCAGCCTCGCCGTAGCGGGGGGCACCTACGAGCAGTACTTC | CASSLAVAGGTYEQYF
TRBJ1-1 | TRBV10-3 | many | - | TGTGCCATCAGTGAGTCGAAACTGGGGGGCTCTGAAGCTTTCTTT | CAISESKLGGSEAFF
TRBJ1-3 | TRBV20-1 | many | - | TGCAGTGCTAGTCTTCTAAACACCATATATTTT | CSASLLNTIYF
TRBJ2-1 | TRBV25-1 | many | TRBD2 | TGTGCCAGCAGTGAATTGAGTAGCGGGATCTCCTACAATGAGCAGTTCTTC | CASSELSSGISYNEQFF